This T cell receptor beta chain was profiled in a study of CD4+ T cells in melanoma. Study-wide results and limits: A reported correlation linked neoantigen-specific CD4+ T cells to CD8+, macrophage and B cell function.

Trimming pared 5 bases from V and 5 bases from J, leaving 15 bases between. The length of the CDR3 is 14 residues. Germline V gene lookup returns CDR1 SGHTA and CDR2 FQGNSA. Concerning this clone itself: Its specificity is not known.

Clones were read by immunoSEQ multiplex PCR, and TCRdb kept only the in-frame ones, dropping some. The sample lists about 55,000 clones, approximately 70% occurring once. The receptor's source is a human donor with melanoma. The specimen was tumor tissue. The rearrangement uses TRBV7-2 and TRBJ2-5, with no clear D. Written as DNA, the CDR3 is TGTGCCAGCAGCCACGGGTTAGGACCGGAGACCCAGTACTTC. The encoded protein is CASSHGLGPETQYF.